This T cell receptor (beta chain) was obtained from a study of cytomegalovirus exposure and HLA in healthy donors. Whole-study findings and limits: An analysis was carried out at a later point. It showed that HLA-associated TCR beta chains were more clonally expanded than equally common non-associated chains. With further analysis later on, most CMV-associated TCR beta chains appeared HLA-restricted.

Details on this clone: Antigen specificity is unknown.

PCR amplification relied on 60 Vbeta primers (plus 13 Jbeta primers). Produced via immunoSEQ multiplex PCR; TCRdb's table is partial and in-frame only. This sample lists around 190,000 clones; its ten largest clones have less than 1%. CDR1 is SGHTA, CDR2 FQGNSA, per germline. V lost 0 bases to trimming and J lost 1 base, with 14 bases between them. The CDR3 length is 17 residues. This chain connects TRBV7-2 to TRBJ2-3; a weak D match, TRBD2 (5 bases). Sequencing was carried out using PBMCs. This TCR was recovered from a woman aged 30 to 39 in good health and CMV-seropositive. CDR3 DNA: TGTGCCAGCAGCTTAGCGATAGGGCTAGCTGGCACAGATACGCAGTATTTT. It translates to CASSLAIGLAGTDTQYF.